This TCR beta chain derives from a study of neurological immune-mediated disorders (dated by TCRdb to the late 2010s). Study-level background: Using UMI-based sequencing, the study compared peripheral blood TCR-beta repertoires from patients with HTLV-I-associated myelopathy (HAM/TSP), patients with multiple sclerosis, and healthy controls. The 106 TCR-beta libraries covered PBMC samples along with longitudinal samples, technical triplicates, and paired sorted CD4+ and CD8+ T-cell subsets. Longitudinal HAM/TSP donors and healthy donors each had 3 time-points at intervals of roughly 3-40 months. The cohort comprised 68 subjects: about 15 HAM/TSP patients, 34 multiple sclerosis patients and about 20 healthy controls. The research as a whole found: Across subjects, expanded clones never shared an identical CDR3 amino acid sequence, which suggests that the TCR-beta repertoires in every group were private. TCR clonal expansion was greatest in HAM/TSP patients and smallest in MS patients, who ranked below even healthy controls.

Trimming costs V 7 bases and J 0 bases, and their ends lie 9 bases apart. The germline V gene gives CDR1 as SNHLY and CDR2 as FYNNEI. Its CDR3 holds 13 amino acids, cysteine through phenylalanine. The CDR3 DNA has 39 bases and is translated from base 1. cDNA was synthesized by template-switch 5'RACE using a primer carrying a 10-nucleotide random unique molecular identifier by which each TCR transcript was tagged. Every sequencing run yielded over 190 million TCR-beta sequences covering 15-18 subjects. The RNeasy kit was used to extract total RNA. TCR-beta VDJ regions were amplified with primers for the TCR constant region and the 5'RACE anchor, using the KAPA Real-time Library Amplification kit. Sample indexes and Illumina adaptors were added in a first PCR, and a second PCR then increased library yield. After Ampure bead purification, the roughly 650 bp TCR product was size-selected on a 2% E-gel SizeSelection system. Before pooling, libraries had their quality checked on a Bioanalyzer, their concentration measured with Qubit, and their quantity determined with the Kapa Library Quantification kit. Libraries were sequenced paired-end 2 x 150 bp on an Illumina HiSeq 2500. To increase sequence diversity, about 23-30% phiX was spiked into each library pool. For the original study's pipeline: The quality-filtered reads were processed with the UMI-based MiGEC pipeline, whose error correction step removed more than 90% of the raw TCR sequences. VDJ genes were aligned to IMGT germline references, and clonotypes were defined by unique CDR3 amino acid sequence plus V-J genes. Clonal expansion, Shannon diversity and CDR3 relatedness (CalcPairwiseDistances, ClusterSamples) were evaluated with VDJtools, and phylogenetic trees were built with CLCbio workbench. Clones with at least 8 unique UMIs were defined as expanded, with this threshold being based on coefficient-of-variation modelling across technical triplicates. TCRdb cleaned the public reads at Q25 with fastp, built clones with MiXCR and kept in-frame beta chains. One record per CDR3 amino acid sequence lists the most common genes and DNA. TCRdb assigned the V and J calls; the authors' analysis was not used. The sample yields around 100,000 distinct CDR3 sequences; roughly 10% were counted once. The ten top clones hold around 3.3% of the sample.

This clonotype was found many times. Its antigen is currently not known. The input lacks base qualities; no much larger clone sits a single base away. The sample's time point label is to be understood as: longitudinal time-point 3. For the unsorted PBMC libraries, 2 million PBMCs were stored in RNAlater at -80 degrees C until RNA extraction and were used to generate the libraries. PBMCs were separated from peripheral blood using Ficoll-Hypaque density gradient centrifugation and then cryopreserved in liquid nitrogen. The clonotype comes from a female donor with HTLV-1-associated myelopathy (HAM/TSP). Recombination joined TRBV2 with TRBJ1-1; the D gene assignment is ambiguous. Sequencing was carried out using PBMCs. The DNA sequence is TGTGCCAGCAATATGGGGATGAACACTGAAGCTTTCTTT. The encoded protein is CASNMGMNTEAFF.